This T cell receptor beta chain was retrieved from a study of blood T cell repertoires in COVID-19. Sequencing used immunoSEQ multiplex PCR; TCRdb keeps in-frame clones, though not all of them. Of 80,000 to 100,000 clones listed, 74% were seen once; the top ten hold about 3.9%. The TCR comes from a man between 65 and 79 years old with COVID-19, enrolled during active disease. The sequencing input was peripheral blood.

CDR3 DNA: TGTGCCAGCCACGGACTAGGCTTGGAGCAGTACTTC. It is translated as CASHGLGLEQYF. The V call is TRBV7-9, the J call TRBJ2-7; 7 positions agree with TRBD2. This CDR3 has 12 residues. V gave up 8 bases and J gave up 7 bases; unmatched junction bases: 8. CDR1 is SEHNR, CDR2 FQNEAQ, per germline (reference sequence). Variable domain in full (rest from reference TRBV7-9 and TRBJ2-7): DTGVSQNPRHKITKRGQNVTFRCDPISEHNRLYWYRQTLGQGPEFLTYFQNEAQLEKSRLLSDRFSAERPKGSFSTLEIQRTEQGDSAMYLCASHGLGLEQYFGPGTRLTVT.